Listed here are 8 T cell receptor beta chains from one sample, sequenced in a study of T cell responses to AZD1222 COVID-19 vaccine. The method was immunoSEQ multiplex PCR; TCRdb's version includes in-frame clones alone and lacks a portion of them. Among roughly 100,000 clones listed, around 91% were seen once. Sequences were derived from peripheral blood, sampled on day 0 of AZD1222 vaccination. The receptor set was obtained from an adult in good health.

This chain connects TRBV21-1 to TRBJ2-1. TRBV21-1 is deemed a pseudogene. The CDR3 has 14 residues. The CDR3 coding sequence is TGTGCCAGCAGCAAAGGATTAGAGGGGAATGAGCAGTTCTTC. Translation: CASSKGLEGNEQFF.

This chain joins TRBV14 and TRBJ2-1; the D is unclear. CDR3 length: 12 amino acids. V dropped 0 bases and J dropped 9 bases, with 6 bases sitting between them. Germline lookup yields CDR1 SGHDN and CDR2 FVKESK. CDR3 in DNA: TGTGCCAGCAGCCAAGAAAGGGTTGAGCAGTTCTTC. Residues: CASSQERVEQFF.

V is TRBV10-2 and J is TRBJ1-5; D remains ambiguous. V lost 0 bases and J lost 6, with 9 bases in between. CDR3 size: 14 residues. Germline CDR1 is WSHSY and CDR2 is SAAADI. CDR3 loop: CASSESTSGQPQHF. In DNA form, the CDR3 reads TGCGCCAGCAGTGAGTCGACGTCGGGTCAGCCCCAGCATTTT.

Of note for this clone: The sample has other DNA sequences that encode this CDR3 too. V and J are TRBV9 and TRBJ2-1; 11 nucleotides match TRBD2. Germline V gene data show CDR1 as SGDLS and CDR2 as YYNGEE. CDR3 length: 15 amino acids. V gave up 3 bases and J gave up 4 bases; unmatched junction bases: 3. The CDR3 bases are TGTGCCAGCAGCGCAGGGACTAGCGGATACAATGAGCAGTTCTTC. This encodes CASSAGTSGYNEQFF. Full variable domain (remainder filled in from reference TRBV9 and TRBJ2-1): DSGVTQTPKHLITATGQRVTLRCSPRSGDLSVYWYQQSLDQGLQFLIQYYNGEERAKGNILERFSAQQFPDLHSELNLSSLELGDSALYFCASSAGTSGYNEQFFGPGTRLTVL.

For the CDR3, the DNA is TGTGCCAGTAGTAAACAGGGGGTGAGAACAGATACGCAGTATTTT. Its translation is CASSKQGVRTDTQYF. The rearrangement uses TRBV19 and TRBJ2-3; TRBD1 matches 8 bases. Looked up from germline, CDR1 is LNHDA and CDR2 is SQIVND (reference sequence). CDR3 size: 15 residues. V trimming: 4 bases; J trimming: 3 bases; junction bases outside the gene matches: 6.

This clone was found once. CDR3 DNA: TGTGCCAGCAGCCCTCGGACAGGGGGCACTGAAGCTTTCTTT. This sequence encodes CASSPRTGGTEAFF. J is TRBJ1-1 and V is TRBV3-1 (or the pseudogene TRBV3-2); 10 bases match TRBD1. V gave up 4 bases and J gave up 4 bases; unmatched junction bases: 3. CDR1 LGHDT and CDR2 YNNKEL come from the germline V gene (reference sequence). The CDR3 is 14 residues long.

J is TRBJ2-3 and V is TRBV19; 16 nucleotides align to TRBD2. This CDR3 has 18 residues. J lost 11 bases, V lost 5 bases, and 16 bases had no gene match. Germline V gives CDR1 LNHDA, CDR2 SQIVND (reference sequence). The chain's CDR3 is CASSPRPGTSGRAPGQYF. The CDR3 DNA follows: TGTGCCAGTAGTCCCCGTCCCGGGACTAGCGGGAGGGCCCCGGGGCAGTATTTT.

The chain is built from TRBV6-5 and TRBJ1-2; 10 positions agree with TRBD1. Trimming cost V 1 base and J 4 bases; bases outside gene matches: 3. The CDR3 totals 15 residues. Germline assignment: CDR1 MNHEY and CDR2 SVGAGI. Written as DNA, the CDR3 is TGTGCCAGCAGTTACTACGGACAGGGGGGCTATGGCTACACCTTC. Translated: CASSYYGQGGYGYTF.